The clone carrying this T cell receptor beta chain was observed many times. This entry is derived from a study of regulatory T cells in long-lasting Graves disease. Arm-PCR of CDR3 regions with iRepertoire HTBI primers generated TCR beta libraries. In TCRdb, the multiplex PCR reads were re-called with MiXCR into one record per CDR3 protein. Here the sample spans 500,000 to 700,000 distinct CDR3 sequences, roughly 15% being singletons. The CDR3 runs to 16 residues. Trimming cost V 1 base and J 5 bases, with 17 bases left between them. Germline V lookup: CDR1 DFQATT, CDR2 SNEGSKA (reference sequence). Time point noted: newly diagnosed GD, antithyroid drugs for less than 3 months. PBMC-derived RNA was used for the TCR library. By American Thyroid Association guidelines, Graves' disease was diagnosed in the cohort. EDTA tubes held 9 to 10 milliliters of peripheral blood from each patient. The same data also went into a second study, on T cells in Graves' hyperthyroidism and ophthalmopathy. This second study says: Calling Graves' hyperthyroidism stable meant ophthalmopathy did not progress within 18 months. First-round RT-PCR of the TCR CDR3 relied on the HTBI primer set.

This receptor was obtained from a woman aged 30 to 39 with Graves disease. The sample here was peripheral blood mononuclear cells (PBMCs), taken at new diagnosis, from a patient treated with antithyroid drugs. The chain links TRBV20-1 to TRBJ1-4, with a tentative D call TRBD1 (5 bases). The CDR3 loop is CSARGAPGGANEKLFF. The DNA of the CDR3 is TGCAGTGCTAGAGGTGCTCCCGGAGGGGCCAATGAAAAACTGTTTTTT.